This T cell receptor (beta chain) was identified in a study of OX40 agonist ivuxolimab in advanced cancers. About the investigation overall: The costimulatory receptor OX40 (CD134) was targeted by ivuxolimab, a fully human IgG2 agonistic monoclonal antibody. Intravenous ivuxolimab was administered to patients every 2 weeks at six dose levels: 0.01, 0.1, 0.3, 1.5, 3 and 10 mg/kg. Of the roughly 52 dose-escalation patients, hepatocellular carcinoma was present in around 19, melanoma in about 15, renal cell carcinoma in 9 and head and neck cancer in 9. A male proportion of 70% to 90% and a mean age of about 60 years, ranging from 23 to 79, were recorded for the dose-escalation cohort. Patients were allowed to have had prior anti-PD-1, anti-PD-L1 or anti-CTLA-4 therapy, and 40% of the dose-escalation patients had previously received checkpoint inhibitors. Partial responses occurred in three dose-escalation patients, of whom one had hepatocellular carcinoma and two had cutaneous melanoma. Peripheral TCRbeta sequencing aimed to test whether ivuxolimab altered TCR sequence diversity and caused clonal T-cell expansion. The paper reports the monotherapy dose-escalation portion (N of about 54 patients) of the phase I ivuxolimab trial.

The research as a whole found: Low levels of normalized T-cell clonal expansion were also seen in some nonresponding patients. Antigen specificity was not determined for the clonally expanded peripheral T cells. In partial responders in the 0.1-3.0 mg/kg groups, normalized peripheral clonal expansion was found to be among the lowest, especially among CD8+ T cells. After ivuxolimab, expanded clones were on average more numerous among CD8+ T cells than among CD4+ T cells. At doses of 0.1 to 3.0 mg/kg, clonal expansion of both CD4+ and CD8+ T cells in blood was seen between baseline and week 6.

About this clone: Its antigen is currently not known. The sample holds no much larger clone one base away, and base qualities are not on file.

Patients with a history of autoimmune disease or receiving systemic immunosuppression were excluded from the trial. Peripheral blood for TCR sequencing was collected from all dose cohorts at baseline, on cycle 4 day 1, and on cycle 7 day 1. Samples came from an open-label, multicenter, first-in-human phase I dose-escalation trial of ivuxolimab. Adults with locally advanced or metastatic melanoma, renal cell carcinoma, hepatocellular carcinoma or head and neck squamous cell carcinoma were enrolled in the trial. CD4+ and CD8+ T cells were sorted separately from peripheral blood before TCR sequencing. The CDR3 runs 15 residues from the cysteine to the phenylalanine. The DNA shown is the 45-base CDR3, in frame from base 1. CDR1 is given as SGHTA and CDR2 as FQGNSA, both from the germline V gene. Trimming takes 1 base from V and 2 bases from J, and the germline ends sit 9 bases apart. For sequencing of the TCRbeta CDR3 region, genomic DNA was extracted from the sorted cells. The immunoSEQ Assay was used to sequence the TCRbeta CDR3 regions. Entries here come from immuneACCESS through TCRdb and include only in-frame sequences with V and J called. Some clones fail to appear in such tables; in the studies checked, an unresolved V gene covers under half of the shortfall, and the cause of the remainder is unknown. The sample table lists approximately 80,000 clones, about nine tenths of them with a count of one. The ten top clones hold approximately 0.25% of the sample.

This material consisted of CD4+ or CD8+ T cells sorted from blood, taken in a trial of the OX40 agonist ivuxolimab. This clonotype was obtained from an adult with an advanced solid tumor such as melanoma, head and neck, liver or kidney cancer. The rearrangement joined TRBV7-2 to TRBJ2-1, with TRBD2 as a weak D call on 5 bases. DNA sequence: TGTGCCAGCAGCTTAGAGGGAGAAACCTACAATGAGCAGTTCTTC. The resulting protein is CASSLEGETYNEQFF.